This T cell receptor (beta chain) originates from a study of T cell responses to AZD1222 COVID-19 vaccine. General study findings and limits: Baseline testing showed seropositivity in only a handful of AZD1222 recipients. Unmutated variant regions reportedly attract nearly half of all spike-specific TCRs. Once two AZD1222 doses were given, Spike-specific TCR breadth and depth went up. Donor demographics were predominantly white British with a female majority; clonal diversity may be underestimated.

In its sample, this clone was seen once. What it binds is not known. The method was immunoSEQ multiplex PCR; TCRdb's version includes in-frame clones alone and lacks a portion of them. Of tens of thousands of clones listed, 70% to 80% were seen once; the top ten hold about 3.5%. J lost 1 base, V lost 3 bases, and 4 bases had no gene match. The CDR3 loop spans 15 amino acids. Per the germline V gene, CDR1 is SQVTM and CDR2 is ANQGSEA. Sequencing used peripheral blood, obtained 28 days after the second AZD1222 dose. This clonotype was sampled from an adult who received the AZD1222 COVID-19 vaccine. The rearrangement joins TRBV29-1 to TRBJ2-3; 10 nucleotides line up with TRBD1. The CDR3 here is CSVDPGTGGTDTQYF. In DNA form, the CDR3 reads TGCAGCGTTGATCCCGGGACAGGGGGCACAGATACGCAGTATTTT.